This T cell receptor beta chain was identified in a study of spatial heterogeneity in lung cancer. The germline V gene has CDR1 SNHLY and CDR2 FYNNEI. V lost 3 bases to trimming and J lost 3 bases, with 0 bases between them. This CDR3 has 11 residues. This clonotype appeared many times. What it binds is not known. TCRdb reprocessed the 5' RACE reads with MiXCR, giving one entry per CDR3 protein. Among tens of thousands of distinct CDR3 sequences listed, around 5.2% were seen once. Time point meaning: sample taken at primary tumor resection. Whole RNA from tumor, nontumor lung or frozen PBMC was sequenced unsorted. Untreated early-stage non-small cell lung cancer patients, approximately 76 in total, were the donors. Study-wide results and caveats: In blood, ubiquitous expanded tumor TCRs appeared more at resection than follow-up.

Sequenced here: PBMCs, sampled at surgery. The chain joins TRBV2 to TRBJ2-1; D is undetermined. The sequence came from a female donor with early-stage non-small cell lung cancer. The CDR3 spells CASSDYNEQFF. The CDR3 DNA follows: TGTGCCAGCAGTGACTACAATGAGCAGTTCTTC. Combining the CDR3 with reference TRBV2 and TRBJ2-1 gives the whole variable domain EPEVTQTPSHQVTQMGQEVILRCVPISNHLYFYWYRQILGQKVEFLVSFYNNEISEKSEIFDDQFSVERPDGSNFTLKIRSTKLEDSAMYFCASSDYNEQFFGPGTRLTVL.